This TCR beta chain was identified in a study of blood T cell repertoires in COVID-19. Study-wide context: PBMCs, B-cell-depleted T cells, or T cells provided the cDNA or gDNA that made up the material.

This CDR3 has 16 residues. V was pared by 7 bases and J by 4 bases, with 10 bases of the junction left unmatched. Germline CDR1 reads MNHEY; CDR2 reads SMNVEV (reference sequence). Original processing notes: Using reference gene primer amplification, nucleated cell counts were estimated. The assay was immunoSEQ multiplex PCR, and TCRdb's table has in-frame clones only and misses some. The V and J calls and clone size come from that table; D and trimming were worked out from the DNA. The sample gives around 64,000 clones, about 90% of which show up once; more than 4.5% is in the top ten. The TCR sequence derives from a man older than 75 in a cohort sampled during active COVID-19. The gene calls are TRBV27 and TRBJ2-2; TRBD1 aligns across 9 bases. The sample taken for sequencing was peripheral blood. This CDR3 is CASKKAGTGITGELFF. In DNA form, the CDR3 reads TGTGCCAGCAAAAAAGCCGGGACAGGGATCACCGGGGAGCTGTTTTTT.